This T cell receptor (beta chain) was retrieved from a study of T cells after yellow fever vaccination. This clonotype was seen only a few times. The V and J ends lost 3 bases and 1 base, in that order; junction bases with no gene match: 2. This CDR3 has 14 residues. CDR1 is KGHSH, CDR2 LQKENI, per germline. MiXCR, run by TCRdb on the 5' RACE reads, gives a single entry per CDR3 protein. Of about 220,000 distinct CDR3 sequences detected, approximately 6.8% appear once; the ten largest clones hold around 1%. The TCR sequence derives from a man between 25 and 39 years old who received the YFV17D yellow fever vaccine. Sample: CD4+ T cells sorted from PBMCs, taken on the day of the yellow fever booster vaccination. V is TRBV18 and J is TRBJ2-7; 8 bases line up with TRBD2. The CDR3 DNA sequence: TGTGCCAGCTCACCGGGACTAGTTTCCTACGAGCAGTACTTC. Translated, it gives CASSPGLVSYEQYF.